Shown below are 19 T cell receptor beta chains from a single sample sequenced in a study of T cell responses to AZD1222 COVID-19 vaccine. The assay was immunoSEQ multiplex PCR, and TCRdb's table has in-frame clones only and misses some. The sample has roughly 120,000 clones, 75% to 90% seen once; the top ten hold 1.5% to 2%. The source was peripheral blood, collected on day 0 of AZD1222 vaccination. Source of these receptors: an adult in good health.

This chain connects TRBV15 to TRBJ1-5; the D is unclear. Germline V CDR1 and CDR2: LNHNV, YYDKDF (reference sequence). V was clipped by 5 bases and J by 4 bases, with 12 bases between them. This CDR3 is 14 amino acids long. CDR3: CATSFGQSNQPQHF. The CDR3 DNA reads TGTGCCACCAGCTTCGGTCAATCGAATCAGCCCCAGCATTTT.

A few counts support this clone. Other DNA sequences in the sample encode the same CDR3. The chain is built from TRBV4-1 and TRBJ1-2; no reliable D call. The CDR3 is made up of 12 amino acids. Germline V lookup: CDR1 MGHRA, CDR2 YSYEKL. Deletions cut 4 bases from V and 4 bases from J, with 7 bases between. The CDR3 DNA sequence: TGCGCCAGCAGCCCCCTGGGCTATGGCTACACCTTC. It encodes CASSPLGYGYTF.

The chain uses TRBV30 and TRBJ1-1; 10 bases match TRBD1. V was clipped by 4 bases and J by 4 bases; unmatched bases: 3. The CDR3 sequence is 13 residues long. From germline, CDR1 is GTSNPN and CDR2 SVGIG (reference sequence). Written as DNA, the CDR3 is TGTGCCTGGACGGGACAGGGGTTCACTGAAGCTTTCTTT. It translates to CAWTGQGFTEAFF.

As for this clone: The sample has other DNA sequences that encode this CDR3 too. V gene TRBV27 combines with J gene TRBJ1-1; tentative D call: TRBD1 (5 bases). V was shortened by 8 bases and J by 4 bases, with 14 bases between the two germline ends. This CDR3 region has 13 residues. Looked up from germline, CDR1 is MNHEY and CDR2 is SMNVEV (reference sequence). The CDR3 region is CASRWSGGTEAFF. The CDR3 DNA follows: TGTGCCAGCCGATGGTCCGGGGGCACTGAAGCTTTCTTT.

The chain is built from TRBV7-2 and TRBJ2-1; TRBD1 might be the D (5 bases). The CDR3 covers 15 residues. V dropped 5 bases and J dropped 2 bases, with 13 bases sitting between them. Germline CDR1 and CDR2: SGHTA and FQGNSA. CDR3 residues: CASSPGKITYNEQFF. The CDR3 nucleotides read TGTGCCAGCAGCCCAGGGAAAATCACCTACAATGAGCAGTTCTTC.

This clone was found once. This chain uses TRBV19 with TRBJ2-4; 11 bases are a match to TRBD2. CDR3 length: 17 residues. Germline CDR1 LNHDA, CDR2 SQIVND (reference sequence). V dropped 6 bases and J dropped 1; count of bases not matched to a gene: 8. CDR3 sequence: CASSVLAGGRAKNIQYF. In DNA form, the CDR3 reads TGTGCCAGTAGCGTCCTAGCGGGGGGTAGGGCCAAAAACATTCAGTACTTC.

The chain carries TRBV11-3 and TRBJ2-7, with 10 positions matching TRBD2. Germline-derived CDR1 and CDR2 are SGHNT and YENEEA. Trimming took 11 bases from V and 6 from J; bases not matched to a gene: 16. The CDR3 sequence is 15 residues long. CDR3: CAGLVSGRSMAEQYF. The CDR3 DNA follows: TGTGCCGGTCTAGTTAGCGGGAGGTCTATGGCCGAGCAGTACTTC.

The chain joins TRBV9 to TRBJ1-1; D not resolved. This CDR3 has 14 residues. V was cut by 4 bases and J by 0 bases, with 10 bases left in between. The germline gives CDR1 SGDLS, CDR2 YYNGEE. The chain's CDR3 is CASSFGPLNTEAFF. CDR3 DNA: TGTGCCAGCAGCTTCGGACCGCTGAACACTGAAGCTTTCTTT.

The V and J genes are TRBV7-9 and TRBJ1-2, with no clear D. This CDR3 spans 13 amino acids. V shed 4 bases and J shed 4 bases, with 10 bases lying between them. Germline lookup yields CDR1 SEHNR and CDR2 FQNEAQ (reference sequence). Here the CDR3 DNA reads TGTGCCAGCAGCTACAGCGGGAGCTATGGCTACACCTTC. Translating it yields CASSYSGSYGYTF.

CDR3 loop: CATSDSFRRGGSYNEQFF. In DNA form, the CDR3 reads TGTGCCACCAGTGACTCGTTTAGGCGGGGGGGATCCTACAATGAGCAGTTCTTC. V is TRBV24-1 and J is TRBJ2-1; 9 bases map to TRBD2. V was clipped by 4 bases and J by 1 base; unmatched bases: 10. CDR3 length: 18 residues. From germline, CDR1 is KGHDR and CDR2 SFDVKD.

CDR3 in DNA: TGTGCCTGGAGGCAGGGGAGGGGATCGGTGAGGACTGAAGCTTTCTTT. Translation: CAWRQGRGSVRTEAFF. This chain links TRBV30 with TRBJ1-1, with D tentatively TRBD1 (6 bases). This CDR3 region has 16 residues. V lost 3 bases, J lost 5 bases, and 22 bases lay in between. Per the germline V gene, CDR1 is GTSNPN and CDR2 is SVGIG (reference sequence).

This chain connects TRBV19 to TRBJ2-3; TRBD1 matches at 9 bases. The CDR3 covers 14 residues. The trim removed 5 bases at V and 5 bases at J, leaving 5 bases unmatched. Germline V CDR1 and CDR2: LNHDA, SQIVND (reference sequence). The CDR3 bases are TGTGCCAGTAGTTTACAGGGGGCCCGAGATACGCAGTATTTT. Encoded protein: CASSLQGARDTQYF.

In its sample, this clone was seen once. V is TRBV11-1 and J is TRBJ1-2; TRBD1 agrees at 11 bases. Trimming cost V 4 bases and J 4 bases; bases outside gene matches: 8. The CDR3 extends over 16 amino acids. Looked up from germline, CDR1 is SGHAT and CDR2 is FQDESV (reference sequence). The CDR3 DNA reads TGTGCCAGCAGCTCCTCGGGGACAGGGGGTCCCTATGGCTACACCTTC. Protein: CASSSSGTGGPYGYTF.

The V and J genes are TRBV3-1 (or the pseudogene TRBV3-2) and TRBJ1-1; D is possibly TRBD1 (6 bases). Trimming left V 4 bases short and J 6 bases short, with 18 bases between. Per germline, CDR1 LGHDT and CDR2 YNNKEL (reference sequence). CDR3 length: 15 amino acids. The CDR3 DNA sequence: TGTGCCAGCAGCCCCGACAGGAGTGGCCGCGCTGAAGCTTTCTTT. Protein product: CASSPDRSGRAEAFF.

As concerns this clone: An end of the junction does not agree with germline; a read error may underlie this. The genes are TRBV2 and TRBJ1-4; D not certain. CDR1 is SNHLY and CDR2 is FYNNEI in the germline V gene. The CDR3 has 15 amino acids. The CDR3 coding sequence is TGTGCCACCAGTGTACAGAAACGAACTAATGAAAAACTGTTTTTT. This gives the protein CATSVQKRTNEKLFF.

The chain joins TRBV7-3 to TRBJ2-1, with a tentative D call TRBD2 (5 bases). The CDR3 is 12 amino acids. The germline gives CDR1 SGHTA, CDR2 FQGTGA. V was shortened by 5 bases and J by 7 bases, with 9 bases between the two germline ends. As DNA, the CDR3 is TGTGCCAGCAGCCCGGGGAAGAATGAGCAGTTCTTC. As protein: CASSPGKNEQFF.

CDR3 DNA sequence: TGTGCCAGCAGCTTAATGGGGGGCGCCGGCACTGAAGCTTTCTTT. Encoded protein: CASSLMGGAGTEAFF. The rearrangement uses TRBV7-3 and TRBJ1-1, with a possible D match to TRBD1 (6 bases). V gave up 1 base and J gave up 4 bases, with 13 bases separating them. This CDR3 comprises 15 residues. Per the germline V gene, CDR1 is SGHTA and CDR2 is FQGTGA. The full variable domain, in which reference TRBV7-3 and TRBJ1-1 provide the parts outside the CDR3, is GAGVSQTPSNKVTEKGKYVELRCDPISGHTALYWYRQSLGQGPEFLIYFQGTGAADDSGLPNDRFFAVRPEGSVSTLKIQRTERGDSAVYLCASSLMGGAGTEAFFGQGTRLTVV.

V is TRBV5-6 and J is TRBJ2-3; 12 nucleotides agree with TRBD2. J lost 6 bases, V lost 4 bases, and 6 bases had no gene match. This CDR3 is built from 15 residues. CDR1 is SGHDT and CDR2 is YYEEEE in the germline V gene. CDR3 in DNA: TGTGCCAGCAGCCTACTAGCGGGGGGTCCGGATACGCAGTATTTT. Amino acid sequence: CASSLLAGGPDTQYF.

A remark on this clone: The DNA is left out, because the CDR3 cannot be placed on it with certainty; the CDR3 is given as TCRdb lists it. The CDR3 protein is CASSLRVGTGSRYF. V usage is TRBV11-2 and J usage is TRBJ2-7. Inclusive of both ends, the CDR3 amounts to 14 amino acids. Germline CDR1 reads SGHAT; CDR2 reads FQNNGV.